This TCR beta chain originates from a study of early T cells in non-severe SARS-CoV-2 infection. Study in general: Chains were not paired, and sequencing was done on bulk RNA from unsorted whole blood. Points from the study as a whole: Sequences matched to VDJdb favored anti-spike CD8 responses, while private and CD4 specificities were missed.

This clonotype came up a few times. Its specificity is unknown. In TCRdb, the 5' RACE reads were re-called with MiXCR into one record per CDR3 protein. The sample records approximately 65,000 distinct CDR3 sequences, 11% being singletons. The input for sequencing was whole blood, taken at baseline. The source is an adult who was a healthcare worker with PCR-confirmed SARS-CoV-2 infection or an uninfected control (not recorded which).

DNA for the CDR3: TGTGCCAGCAGCCTCACCGGGGAAAATCAGCCCCAGCATTTT. Its protein product is CASSLTGENQPQHF. The J gene is TRBJ1-5, the V gene TRBV7-6, with no clear D. Trimming stripped 5 bases from V and 4 bases from J, with 12 bases between. The germline CDR1 and CDR2 sequences are SGHVS and FNYEAQ. The CDR3 spans 14 residues.